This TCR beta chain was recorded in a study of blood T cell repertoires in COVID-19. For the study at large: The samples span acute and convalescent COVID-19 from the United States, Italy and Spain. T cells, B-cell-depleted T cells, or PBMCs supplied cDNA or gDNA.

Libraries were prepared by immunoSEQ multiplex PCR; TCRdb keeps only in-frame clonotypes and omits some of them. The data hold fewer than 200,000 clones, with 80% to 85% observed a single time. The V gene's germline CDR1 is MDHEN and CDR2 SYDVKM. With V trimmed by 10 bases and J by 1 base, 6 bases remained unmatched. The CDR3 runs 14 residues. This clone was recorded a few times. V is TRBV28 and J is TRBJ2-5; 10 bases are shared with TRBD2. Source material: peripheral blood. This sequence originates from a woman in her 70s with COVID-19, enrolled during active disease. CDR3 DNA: TGTGCCACCTCCTTAGCGGGAGGCCAAGAGACCCAGTACTTC. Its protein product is CATSLAGGQETQYF.